This T cell receptor (beta chain) was observed in a study of blood T cell repertoires in COVID-19. About the study: The study drew acute and convalescent COVID-19 samples from the United States, Italy and Spain.

As processed by the authors: The assay estimated nucleated cells by amplifying reference gene primers. Sequencing was performed with immunoSEQ multiplex PCR; in TCRdb, only in-frame clones are kept and a portion is missing. V, J and clone size are taken as reported in that table, and D and trimming were inferred from the DNA itself. Of around 170,000 clones listed, about 80% were seen once; the top ten hold 13% to 15%. In germline, CDR1 is SGHRS, CDR2 YFSETQ. The length of the CDR3 is 13 residues. The germline V and J ends were trimmed by 4 bases and 6 bases, with 10 bases remaining between them. Sequenced material: PBMCs or T cells enriched from blood (not recorded which). The chain joins TRBV5-1 to TRBJ2-2, with D possibly being TRBD2 (6 bases). The receptor's source is a man in his 60s who had been exposed to COVID-19. The CDR3 coding sequence is TGCGCCAGCAGCGGAGGGACTTCCGGGGAGCTGTTTTTT. Translating gives CASSGGTSGELFF.